The clone carrying this T cell receptor beta chain has ten or more counts. The antigen remains undetermined. Orbital computed tomography, thyroid ultrasound, serum thyroxine and TRAb, and clinical symptoms together informed the diagnoses. It was at first hyperthyroidism diagnosis, before any ophthalmopathy symptoms, that the blood sample was taken. These data come from a study of T cells in Graves' hyperthyroidism and ophthalmopathy. Study outcomes and limitations: By a 13 V-J model, ophthalmopathy was set apart from stable hyperthyroidism.

RNA transcripts gave rise to amplified TCR beta CDR3 regions. During a first-round RT-PCR of the TCR CDR3, the HTBI primer set was used. MiXCR, run by TCRdb on the multiplex PCR reads, gives a single entry per CDR3 protein. The table has approximately 370,000 distinct CDR3 sequences, 17% seen once; the top ten hold approximately 35%. The CDR3 runs 15 residues. Trimming removed 3 bases from V and 0 bases from J, with 12 bases in between. Per germline, CDR1 LNHNV and CDR2 YYDKDF (reference sequence). The chain combines TRBV15 with TRBJ2-7; D is uncertain. This TCR came from a woman in her 30s with Graves' hyperthyroidism that later progressed to Graves' ophthalmopathy. The sample was blood. CDR3 DNA: TGTGCCACCAGCAGGGATCTCTCTAGCTCCTACGAGCAGTACTTC. Encoded protein: CATSRDLSSSYEQYF. Together with reference TRBV15 and TRBJ2-7, the CDR3 gives the full variable domain: DAMVIQNPRYQVTQFGKPVTLSCSQTLNHNVMYWYQQKSSQAPKLLFHYYDKDFNNEADTPDNFQSRRPNTSFCFLDIRSPGLGDTAMYLCATSRDLSSSYEQYFGPGTRLTVT.